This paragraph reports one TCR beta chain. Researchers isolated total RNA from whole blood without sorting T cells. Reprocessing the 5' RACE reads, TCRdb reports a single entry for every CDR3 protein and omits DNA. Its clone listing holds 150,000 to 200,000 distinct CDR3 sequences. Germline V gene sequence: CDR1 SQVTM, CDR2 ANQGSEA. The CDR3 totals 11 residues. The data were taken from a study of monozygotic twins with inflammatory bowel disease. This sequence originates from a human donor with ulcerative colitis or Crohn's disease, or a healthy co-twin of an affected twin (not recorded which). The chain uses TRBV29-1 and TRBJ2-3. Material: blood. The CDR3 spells CSGDLTDTQYF.